What follows are 2 T cell receptor beta chains derived from one specimen sequenced in a study of naive and memory T cell subsets. The study's findings and limits: Possibly reflecting memory cells re-expressing CD45RA, a few larger clonotypes occurred in naive repertoires, especially CD8.

Antigens for these TCRs are unknown. The beta constant-region primer was an equimolar mix of two oligonucleotides covering TRBC1 and TRBC2. Four rounds of PCR amplified the ligated cDNA using nested alpha and beta constant-region primers plus SP2. One entry per CDR3 protein results from TCRdb running MiXCR on the UMI-ligation and nested PCR reads. The sample comprises approximately 100,000 distinct CDR3 sequences, roughly 15% of which are singletons, and approximately 2.8% rests with the top ten. Sequencing was done on a sample of naive CD8+ T cells from blood. Receptors originate from a human donor in good health.

This clonotype occurred a few times. This chain uses TRBV20-1 with TRBJ1-6, with no clear D. The CDR3 is 16 residues long. CDR1 is DFQATT, CDR2 SNEGSKA, per germline (reference sequence). V was shortened by 3 bases and J by 0 bases, with 12 bases between the two germline ends. As DNA, the CDR3 is TGCAGTGCTAGCGGAAGGTTCAGCTCCTATAATTCACCCCTCCACTTT. It is translated as CSASGRFSSYNSPLHF.

This clonotype was found a few times. This rearrangement joins TRBV20-1 to TRBJ1-5; no clear D gene. This CDR3 is built from 16 residues. The germline V and J ends were trimmed by 0 bases and 5 bases, with 17 bases remaining between them. CDR1 and CDR2 from the germline V gene are DFQATT and SNEGSKA (reference sequence). The CDR3 sequence: CSARDRRISPDQPQHF. For the CDR3, the DNA is TGCAGTGCTAGAGATCGCCGCATATCCCCCGATCAGCCCCAGCATTTT.